This T cell receptor (beta chain) was profiled in a study of beta chain features in type 1 diabetes. Study-wide findings and caveats: Moderate yet significant TCRB CDR3 shortening was seen in Type 1 diabetes patients in all four CD4+ subsets.

Sequencing targeted expressed TCRB transcripts, as all isolated RNA had been reverse transcribed. Clones were sequenced by immunoSEQ multiplex PCR, and TCRdb holds only the in-frame ones, with some missing. The sample yields roughly 290,000 clones, 15% seen once. In the case of this clone: Its target is not known.

CDR1 and CDR2 from the germline V gene are MNHEY and SMNVEV (reference sequence). The J segment lost 6 bases and the V segment lost 6 bases, leaving 18 bases of the junction unmatched. The CDR3 runs 17 residues. The receptor was isolated from a man between 18 and 29 years old with type 1 diabetes. The rearrangement links TRBV27 to TRBJ2-3; 7 bases are a match to TRBD2. The sequenced sample consisted of naive CD4+ T cells from blood. The DNA for the CDR3 is TGTGCCAGCAGATCTAGCGGCCTGAGTAAGGGTCGCGATACGCAGTATTTT. This translates into CASRSSGLSKGRDTQYF.